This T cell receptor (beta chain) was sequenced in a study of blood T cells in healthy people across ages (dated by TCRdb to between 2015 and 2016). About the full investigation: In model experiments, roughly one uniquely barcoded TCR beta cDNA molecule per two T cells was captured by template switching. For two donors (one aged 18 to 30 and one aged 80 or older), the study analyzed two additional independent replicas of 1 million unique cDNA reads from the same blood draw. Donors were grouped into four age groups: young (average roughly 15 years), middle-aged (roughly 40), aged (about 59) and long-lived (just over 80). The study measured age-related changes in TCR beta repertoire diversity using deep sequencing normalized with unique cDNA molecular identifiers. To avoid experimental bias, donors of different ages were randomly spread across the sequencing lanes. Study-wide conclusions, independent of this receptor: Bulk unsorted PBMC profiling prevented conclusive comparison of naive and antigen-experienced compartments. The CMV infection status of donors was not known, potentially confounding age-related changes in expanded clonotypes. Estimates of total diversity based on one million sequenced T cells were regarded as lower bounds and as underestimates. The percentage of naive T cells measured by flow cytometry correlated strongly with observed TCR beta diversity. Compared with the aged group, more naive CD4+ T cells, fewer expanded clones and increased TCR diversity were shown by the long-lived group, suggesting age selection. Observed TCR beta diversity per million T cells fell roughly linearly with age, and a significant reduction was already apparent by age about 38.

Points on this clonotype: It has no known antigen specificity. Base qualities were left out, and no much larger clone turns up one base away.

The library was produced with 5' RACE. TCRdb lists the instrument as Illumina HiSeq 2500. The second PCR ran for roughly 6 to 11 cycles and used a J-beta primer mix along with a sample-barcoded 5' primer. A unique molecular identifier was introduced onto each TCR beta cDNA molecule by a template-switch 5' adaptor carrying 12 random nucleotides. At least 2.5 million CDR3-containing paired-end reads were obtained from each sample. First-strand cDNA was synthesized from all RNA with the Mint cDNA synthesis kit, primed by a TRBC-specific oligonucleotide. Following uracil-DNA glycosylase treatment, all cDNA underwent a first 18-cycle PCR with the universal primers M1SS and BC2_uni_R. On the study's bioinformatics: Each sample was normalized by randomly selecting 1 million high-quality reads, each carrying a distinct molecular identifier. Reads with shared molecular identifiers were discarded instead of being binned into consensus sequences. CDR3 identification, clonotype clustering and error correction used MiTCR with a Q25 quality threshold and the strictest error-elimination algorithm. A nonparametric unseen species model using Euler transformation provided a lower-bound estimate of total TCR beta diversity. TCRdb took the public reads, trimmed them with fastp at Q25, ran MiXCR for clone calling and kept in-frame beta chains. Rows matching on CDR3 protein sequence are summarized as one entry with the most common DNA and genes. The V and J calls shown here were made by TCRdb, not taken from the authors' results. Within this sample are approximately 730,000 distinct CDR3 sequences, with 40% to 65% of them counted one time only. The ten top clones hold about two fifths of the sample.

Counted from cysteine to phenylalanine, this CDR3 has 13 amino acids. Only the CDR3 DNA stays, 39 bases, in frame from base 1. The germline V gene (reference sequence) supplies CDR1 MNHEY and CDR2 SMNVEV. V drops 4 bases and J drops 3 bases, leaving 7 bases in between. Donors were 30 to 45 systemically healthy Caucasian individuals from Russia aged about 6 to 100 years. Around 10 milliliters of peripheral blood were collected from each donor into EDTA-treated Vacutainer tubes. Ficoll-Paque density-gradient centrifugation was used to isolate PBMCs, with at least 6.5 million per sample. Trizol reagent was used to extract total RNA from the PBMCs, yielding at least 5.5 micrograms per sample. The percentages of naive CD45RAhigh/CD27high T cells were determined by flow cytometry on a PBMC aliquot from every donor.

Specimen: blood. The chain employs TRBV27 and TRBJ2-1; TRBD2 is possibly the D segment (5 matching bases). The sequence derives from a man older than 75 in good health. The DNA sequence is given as TGTGCCAGCAGTTGGACTCGCTACAATGAGCAGTTCTTC. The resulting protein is CASSWTRYNEQFF.